This T cell receptor beta chain was captured by sequencing in a study of CD8+CD57+ T cells in acquired aplastic anemia. Study at large: The average for DNA from sorted CD4+ and CD8+ cells was roughly 3 ug.

The study profiled TCR beta VDJ and CDR3 using genomic DNA as template. One entry per CDR3 protein results from TCRdb running MiXCR on the reads. The profile shows some 160,000 distinct CDR3 sequences, around 52% of them singletons. All patients picked for sequencing had shown, by flow cytometry, an expansion of CD8+CD57+ cells. As for this clonotype: As yet, its antigen is unknown.

Overall study findings and caveats: CD8+ Simpson's diversity showed no significant patient-control difference. Patients had approximately 30 CD8+ CDR3 sequences in common with controls (the shared set).

V was pared by 5 bases and J by 8 bases, with 10 bases between. Germline V gene data show CDR1 as SEHNR and CDR2 as FQNEAQ (reference sequence). This CDR3 is 13 amino acids long. Input material: sorted CD4+, CD8+, or CD8+CD57+ T cells (not recorded which) from PBMCs. This clonotype was obtained from a human donor with aplastic anemia. The gene calls are TRBV7-9 and TRBJ1-6; a weak D match, TRBD1 (5 bases). The CDR3 DNA follows: TGTGCCAGCAGCCATGGGGGGGATTCACCCCTCCACTTT. This translates into CASSHGGDSPLHF.